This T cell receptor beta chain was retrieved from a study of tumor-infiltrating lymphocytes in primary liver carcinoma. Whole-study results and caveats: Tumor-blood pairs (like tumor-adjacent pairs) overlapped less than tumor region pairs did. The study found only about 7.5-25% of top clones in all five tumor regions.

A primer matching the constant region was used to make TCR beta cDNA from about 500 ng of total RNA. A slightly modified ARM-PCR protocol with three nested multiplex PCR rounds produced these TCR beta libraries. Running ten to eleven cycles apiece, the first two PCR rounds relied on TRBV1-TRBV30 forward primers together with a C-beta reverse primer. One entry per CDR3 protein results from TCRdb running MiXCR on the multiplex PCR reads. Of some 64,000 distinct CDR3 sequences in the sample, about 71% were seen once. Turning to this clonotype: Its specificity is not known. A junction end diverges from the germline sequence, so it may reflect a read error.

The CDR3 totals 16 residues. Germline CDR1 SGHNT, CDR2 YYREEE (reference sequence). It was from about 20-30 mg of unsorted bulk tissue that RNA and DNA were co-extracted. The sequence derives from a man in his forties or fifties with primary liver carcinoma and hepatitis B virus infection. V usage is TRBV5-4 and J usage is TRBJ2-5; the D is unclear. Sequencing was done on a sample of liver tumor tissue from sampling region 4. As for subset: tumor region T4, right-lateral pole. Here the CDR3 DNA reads TGTGCCAGCAGCTCCGATCAGGCTAGGGTCAAAGAGACCAAGTACTTC. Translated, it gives CASSSDQARVKETKYF.